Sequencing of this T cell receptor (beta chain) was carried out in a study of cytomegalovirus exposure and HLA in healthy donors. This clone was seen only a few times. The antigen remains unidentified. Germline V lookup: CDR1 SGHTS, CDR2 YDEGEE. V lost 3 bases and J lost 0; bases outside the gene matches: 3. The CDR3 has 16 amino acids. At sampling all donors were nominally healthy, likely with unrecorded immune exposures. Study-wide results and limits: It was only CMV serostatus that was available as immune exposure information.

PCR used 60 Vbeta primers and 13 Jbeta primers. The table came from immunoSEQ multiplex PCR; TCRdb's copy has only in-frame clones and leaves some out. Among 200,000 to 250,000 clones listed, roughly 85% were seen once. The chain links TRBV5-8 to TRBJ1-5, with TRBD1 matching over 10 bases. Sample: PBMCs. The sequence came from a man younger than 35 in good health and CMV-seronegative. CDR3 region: CASSWGTGDSNQPQHF. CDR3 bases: TGTGCCAGCAGCTGGGGGACAGGGGATAGCAATCAGCCCCAGCATTTT.